This TCR beta chain was profiled in a study of blood T cell repertoires in COVID-19. Study as a whole: The study drew acute and convalescent COVID-19 samples from the United States, Italy and Spain. Nucleic acid was either cDNA or gDNA, and it came from T cells, B-cell-depleted T cells, or PBMCs.

TCRdb's table, derived via immunoSEQ multiplex PCR, lists solely in-frame clones and lacks some. The table has over 100,000 clones, about 89% seen once. While infection was still active, Seattle patients were enrolled and then followed longitudinally. Germline lookup yields CDR1 SGHKS and CDR2 YYEKEE (reference sequence). V shed 3 bases and J shed 0 bases, with 12 bases lying between them. This CDR3 spans 15 amino acids. This sequence originates from a woman in her seventies with COVID-19, enrolled during active disease. Material for sequencing was peripheral blood. The chain combines TRBV5-5 with TRBJ1-2; D is perhaps TRBD1 (6 bases). In DNA, the CDR3 is TGTGCCAGCAGCTCACAACCAGGGGCTAACTATGGCTACACCTTC. It codes for CASSSQPGANYGYTF.